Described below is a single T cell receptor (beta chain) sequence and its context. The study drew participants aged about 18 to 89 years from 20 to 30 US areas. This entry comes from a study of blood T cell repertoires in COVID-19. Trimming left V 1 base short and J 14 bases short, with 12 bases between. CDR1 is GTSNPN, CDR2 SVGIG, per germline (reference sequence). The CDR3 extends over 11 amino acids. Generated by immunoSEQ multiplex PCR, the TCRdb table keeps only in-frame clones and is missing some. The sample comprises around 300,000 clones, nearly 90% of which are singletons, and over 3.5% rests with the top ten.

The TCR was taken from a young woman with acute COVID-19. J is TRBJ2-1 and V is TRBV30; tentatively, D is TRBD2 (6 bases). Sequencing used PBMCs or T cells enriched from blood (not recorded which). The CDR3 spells CAWSGTGVKFF. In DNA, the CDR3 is TGTGCCTGGAGTGGGACGGGAGTAAAGTTCTTC.